The 29 T cell receptor beta chains below were found in one sample sequenced in a study of blood T cell repertoires in COVID-19. Libraries were prepared by immunoSEQ multiplex PCR; TCRdb keeps only in-frame clonotypes and omits some of them. The repertoire consists of some 70,000 clones, with under 85% occurring once and the leading ten covering about 15%. Sequenced sample: peripheral blood. These receptor sequences come from a man in his sixties with COVID-19, enrolled during active disease.

This clone was detected once. This sequence joins TRBV15 and TRBJ1-4; 9 positions match TRBD1. This CDR3 contains 14 residues. After removal of 6 bases from V and 5 bases from J, the junction contained 4 bases not matched to a gene. Germline CDR1 LNHNV, CDR2 YYDKDF (reference sequence). As DNA, the CDR3 is TGTGCCACCAGTTGGACAGGGGCGAATGAAAAACTGTTTTTT. Encoded protein: CATSWTGANEKLFF.

This sequence joins TRBV30 and TRBJ2-2; D gene uncertain. Germline V gene data show CDR1 as GTSNPN and CDR2 as SVGIG (reference sequence). V was pared by 4 bases and J by 3 bases, with 6 bases between. The CDR3 is made up of 12 amino acids. The CDR3 reads CAWNGYTGELFF. DNA for the CDR3: TGTGCCTGGAACGGTTACACCGGGGAGCTGTTTTTT.

The rearrangement uses TRBV11-3 and TRBJ1-6; D gene unclear. V shed 1 base and J shed 8 bases, with 18 bases lying between them. Germline V CDR1 and CDR2: SGHNT, YENEEA. This CDR3 region has 17 residues. The CDR3, as DNA: TGTGCCAGCAGCTTAGGCGGTTGGGTCTTCGCGGATTCACCCCTCCACTTT. Translation gives CASSLGGWVFADSPLHF.

The chain combines TRBV6-5 with TRBJ2-3, with a possible D match to TRBD2 (5 bases). CDR1 is MNHEY and CDR2 is SVGAGI in the germline V gene. The CDR3 has 13 residues. V was cut by 5 bases and J by 4 bases, with 10 bases left in between. CDR3 in DNA: TGTGCCAGCAGTCCACCAGCGGCAGATACGCAGTATTTT. Protein: CASSPPAADTQYF.

The chain carries TRBV11-3 and TRBJ2-5; no firm D call. The CDR3 is made up of 13 amino acids. The germline gives CDR1 SGHNT, CDR2 YENEEA. With 5 bases removed from V and 10 bases from J, the gap between germline ends came to 17 bases. Here the CDR3 DNA reads TGTGCCAGCAGCCCGGCCGTGGAGAGAGGCCAGTACTTC. It translates to CASSPAVERGQYF. The variable domain in full, completed from reference TRBV11-3 and TRBJ2-5, reads EAGVVQSPRYKIIEKKQPVAFWCNPISGHNTLYWYLQNLGQGPELLIRYENEEAVDDSQLPKDRFSAERLKGVDSTLKIQPAELGDSAVYLCASSPAVERGQYFGPGTRLLVL.

This chain joins TRBV5-1 and TRBJ1-2, with 7 bases lining up with TRBD1. The CDR3 totals 13 residues. J lost 6 bases, V lost 3 bases, and 5 bases had no gene match. Germline CDR1 is SGHRS and CDR2 is YFSETQ. This chain's CDR3 is CASSSQGEHGYTF. DNA of the CDR3: TGCGCCAGCAGCTCCCAGGGGGAGCATGGCTACACCTTC.

This chain's CDR3 is CASSLDTGGETQYF. The CDR3 DNA reads as TGTGCCAGCAGCTTAGATACTGGGGGGGAGACCCAGTACTTC. The chain carries TRBV11-2 and TRBJ2-5; D perhaps matches TRBD2 (6 bases). Trimming left V 0 bases short and J 5 bases short, with 10 bases between. From germline, CDR1 is SGHAT and CDR2 FQNNGV. This CDR3 contains 14 residues.

This chain uses TRBV11-3 with TRBJ2-5; a weak D match, TRBD2 (6 bases). With 5 bases removed from V and 2 bases from J, the gap between germline ends came to 12 bases. Germline V CDR1 and CDR2: SGHNT, YENEEA. This CDR3 spans 14 amino acids. CDR3 loop: CASSPWDSQETQYF. CDR3 nucleotides: TGTGCCAGCAGCCCGTGGGACTCGCAAGAGACCCAGTACTTC.

CDR3: CASSHGTSGSGTDTQYF. CDR3 coding DNA: TGTGCCAGCTCACACGGGACTAGCGGTAGTGGGACAGATACGCAGTATTTT. The chain combines TRBV18 with TRBJ2-3; TRBD2 agrees at 11 bases. The CDR3 runs to 17 residues. Trimming took 4 bases from V and 3 from J; bases not matched to a gene: 9. CDR1 is KGHSH, CDR2 LQKENI, per germline. Using reference TRBV18 and TRBJ2-3 for the parts outside the CDR3, the full variable domain is NAGVMQNPRHLVRRRGQEARLRCSPMKGHSHVYWYRQLPEEGLKFMVYLQKENIIDESGMPKERFSAEFPKEGPSILRIQQVVRGDSAAYFCASSHGTSGSGTDTQYFGPGTRLTVL.

The chain uses TRBV5-6 and TRBJ2-5; D is unresolved. Germline loops: CDR1 SGHDT, CDR2 YYEEEE. The CDR3 consists of 14 residues. Trimming took 2 bases from V and 1 from J, leaving 9 bases between them. CDR3 in DNA: TGTGCCAGCAGCTTCTGGTCAGTCCAAGAGACCCAGTACTTC. Its protein product is CASSFWSVQETQYF.

The J gene is TRBJ1-2, the V gene TRBV3-1 (or the pseudogene TRBV3-2); 8 bases agree with TRBD1. Germline V lookup: CDR1 LGHDT, CDR2 YNNKEL (reference sequence). V was clipped by 0 bases and J by 4 bases; unmatched bases: 4. CDR3 length: 15 amino acids. The CDR3 protein is CASSQDRGRLYGYTF. As DNA, the CDR3 is TGTGCCAGCAGCCAAGACAGGGGGCGGCTCTATGGCTACACCTTC.

The CDR3 region has the DNA TGTGCCAGCAACGGACAAGCGAACACTGAAGCTTTCTTT. Amino acids: CASNGQANTEAFF. The chain recombines TRBV18 with TRBJ1-1; TRBD1 might be the D (5 bases). Germline V gives CDR1 KGHSH, CDR2 LQKENI. V gave up 8 bases and J gave up 1 base, with 11 bases separating them. The CDR3 sequence is 13 residues long.

The chain employs TRBV5-5 and TRBJ2-2; D is unresolved. With 0 bases removed from V and 1 base from J, the gap between germline ends came to 4 bases. Germline values: CDR1 SGHKS, CDR2 YYEKEE (reference sequence). This CDR3 is built from 14 residues. CDR3 nucleotides: TGTGCCAGCAGCTTGGTTCGGAACACCGGGGAGCTGTTTTTT. Its protein product is CASSLVRNTGELFF.

The gene calls are TRBV10-3 and TRBJ2-3; D not resolved. This CDR3 contains 15 residues. Germline loops: CDR1 ENHRY, CDR2 SYGVKD. With 4 bases removed from V and 4 bases from J, the gap between germline ends came to 15 bases. The CDR3 bases are TGTGCCATCAGTGTTGGTAGAGATTCCGCAGATACGCAGTATTTT. Translation gives CAISVGRDSADTQYF.

The V gene is TRBV5-4, the J gene TRBJ1-2; tentative D call: TRBD1 (6 bases). The germline CDR1 and CDR2 sequences are SGHNT and YYREEE (reference sequence). The CDR3 totals 15 residues. V lost 6 bases to trimming and J lost 2 bases, with 17 bases between them. CDR3 nucleotide sequence: TGTGCCAGCACCTTTGGGACACAGAGAAACTATGGCTACACCTTC. Translated, it gives CASTFGTQRNYGYTF.

J is TRBJ2-5 and V is TRBV5-1; D is undetermined. CDR3 length equals 13 residues. V lost 0 bases to trimming and J lost 4 bases, with 7 bases between them. From germline, CDR1 is SGHRS and CDR2 YFSETQ. The CDR3 coding sequence is TGCGCCAGCAGCTTGGGTTCCGGAGAGACCCAGTACTTC. It specifies CASSLGSGETQYF.

The chain joins TRBV6-5 to TRBJ2-5, with TRBD1 as a possible D gene (6 bases). The CDR3 spans 15 residues. From germline, CDR1 is MNHEY and CDR2 SVGAGI. The V and J ends lost 7 bases and 2 bases respectively, with 17 bases between them. In DNA form, the CDR3 reads TGTGCCAGCAACACCCACGGGACACTACAAGAGACCCAGTACTTC. Translated, it gives CASNTHGTLQETQYF.

The count of this clone is one. The chain couples TRBV7-6 to TRBJ1-5; 11 bases match TRBD1. There are 16 residues in the CDR3. Losses at the gene ends were 1 base for V and 2 bases for J; bases not matched to a gene: 1. CDR1 is SGHVS, CDR2 FNYEAQ, per germline. CDR3 amino acids: CASSLGTGGGNQPQHF. CDR3 sequence (DNA): TGTGCCAGCAGCTTAGGGACAGGGGGCGGCAATCAGCCCCAGCATTTT.

This clone was observed once. V gene TRBV5-4 combines with J gene TRBJ2-5, with 11 bases lining up with TRBD2. Germline V gene data show CDR1 as SGHNT and CDR2 as YYREEE (reference sequence). The CDR3 is made up of 14 amino acids. Trimming took 6 bases from V and 2 from J; bases not matched to a gene: 3. Here the CDR3 reads CASTLAGGQETQYF. In DNA form, the CDR3 reads TGTGCCAGCACCCTAGCGGGGGGACAAGAGACCCAGTACTTC.

The chain combines TRBV2 with TRBJ1-6; D gene unclear. Germline values: CDR1 SNHLY, CDR2 FYNNEI. The CDR3 contains 12 residues. V lost 8 bases to trimming and J lost 8 bases, with 10 bases between them. CDR3 bases: TGTGCCAGCGGGCCTCTTTATTCACCCCTCCACTTT. Translating gives CASGPLYSPLHF.

V usage is TRBV2 and J usage is TRBJ2-7; 8 nucleotides align to TRBD1. V shed 4 bases and J 1 base; nucleotides not matched to a gene: 3. In germline, CDR1 is SNHLY, CDR2 FYNNEI. The CDR3 covers 14 residues. CDR3 sequence: CASSVGQGSYEQYF. CDR3 sequence (DNA): TGTGCCAGCAGTGTAGGACAGGGATCCTACGAGCAGTACTTC.

In DNA form, the CDR3 reads TGTGCCAGCAGTTCCCCCAGGGGGGAGAACACTGAAGCTTTCTTT. Translating gives CASSSPRGENTEAFF. The gene calls are TRBV28 and TRBJ1-1; 7 bases are a match to TRBD1. Per the germline V gene, CDR1 is MDHEN and CDR2 is SYDVKM. The CDR3 consists of 15 residues. The trim removed 4 bases at V and 1 base at J, leaving 6 bases unmatched.

The chain employs TRBV27 and TRBJ1-5; D uncertain. This CDR3 is built from 12 residues. Trimming left V 6 bases short and J 7 bases short, with 10 bases between. The germline CDR1 and CDR2 sequences are MNHEY and SMNVEV (reference sequence). The CDR3, as DNA: TGTGCCAGCAGCCCGACGGGGCAGCCCCAGCATTTT. Translating gives CASSPTGQPQHF.

For the CDR3, the DNA is TGCAGTGCTAGTGAGCACATCTCCTACGAGCAGTACTTC. This gives the protein CSASEHISYEQYF. The chain links TRBV20-1 to TRBJ2-7; D call uncertain. This CDR3 contains 13 residues. Germline assignment: CDR1 DFQATT and CDR2 SNEGSKA (reference sequence). With 3 bases removed from V and 0 bases from J, the gap between germline ends came to 9 bases.

This clone was observed a few times. This chain uses TRBV19 with TRBJ1-5; tentatively, D is TRBD1 (5 bases). The V end was cut by 3 bases, the J end by 1 base, with 10 bases between. This CDR3 spans 15 amino acids. In germline, CDR1 is LNHDA, CDR2 SQIVND (reference sequence). The CDR3 loop reads CASSIRVYSNQPQHF. The CDR3 coding sequence is TGTGCCAGTAGTATCAGGGTTTACAGCAATCAGCCCCAGCATTTT.

The gene calls are TRBV2 and TRBJ1-4; 7 nucleotides match TRBD1. CDR1 and CDR2 from the germline V gene are SNHLY and FYNNEI. The CDR3 loop spans 13 amino acids. V shed 7 bases and J 8 bases; nucleotides not matched to a gene: 7. CDR3 region: CASTTGLGEKLFF. CDR3 nucleotide sequence: TGTGCCAGCACGACAGGGTTGGGGGAAAAACTGTTTTTT.

The CDR3 coding sequence is TGCAGCGGGGGGGACAGTAACTATGGCTACACCTTC. The encoded protein is CSGGDSNYGYTF. The V and J genes are TRBV29-1 and TRBJ1-2; TRBD1 matches at 7 bases. The germline V gene encodes CDR1 SQVTM and CDR2 ANQGSEA. The J segment lost 1 base and the V segment lost 7 bases, leaving 3 bases of the junction unmatched. CDR3 length: 12 amino acids.

The V gene is TRBV7-3, the J gene TRBJ2-5, with TRBD1 identical over 11 bases. The CDR3 has 14 amino acids. Trimming removed 5 bases from V and 3 bases from J; junction bases left unmatched: 2. Germline V CDR1 and CDR2: SGHTA, FQGTGA. The CDR3 region has the DNA TGTGCCAGCAGCCGGACAGGGGGCGAAGAGACCCAGTACTTC. Amino acids: CASSRTGGEETQYF.

The V call is TRBV7-9, the J call TRBJ2-3, with D maybe TRBD1 (7 bases). Germline lookup yields CDR1 SEHNR and CDR2 FQNEAQ (reference sequence). Trimming removed 4 bases from V and 1 base from J, with 12 bases in between. CDR3 length equals 15 residues. This CDR3 reads CASSSQGGGTDTQYF. The CDR3 DNA reads TGTGCCAGCAGCTCTCAGGGGGGCGGCACAGATACGCAGTATTTT. The entire variable domain, with the rest obtained from reference TRBV7-9 and TRBJ2-3, is as follows: DTGVSQNPRHKITKRGQNVTFRCDPISEHNRLYWYRQTLGQGPEFLTYFQNEAQLEKSRLLSDRFSAERPKGSFSTLEIQRTEQGDSAMYLCASSSQGGGTDTQYFGPGTRLTVL.